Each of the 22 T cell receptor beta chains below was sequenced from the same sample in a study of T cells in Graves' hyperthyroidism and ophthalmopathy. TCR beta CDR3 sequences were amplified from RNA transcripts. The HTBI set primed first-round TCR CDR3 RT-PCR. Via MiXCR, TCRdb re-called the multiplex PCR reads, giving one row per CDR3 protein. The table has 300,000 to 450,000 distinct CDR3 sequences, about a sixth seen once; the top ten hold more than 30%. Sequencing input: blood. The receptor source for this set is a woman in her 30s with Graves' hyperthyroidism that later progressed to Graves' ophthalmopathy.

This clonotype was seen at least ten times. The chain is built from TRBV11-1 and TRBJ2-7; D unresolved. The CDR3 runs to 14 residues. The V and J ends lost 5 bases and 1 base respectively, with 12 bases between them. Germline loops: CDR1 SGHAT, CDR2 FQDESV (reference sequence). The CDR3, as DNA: TGTGCCAGCAGCCCAGGAGTCATATCCTACGAGCAGTACTTC. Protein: CASSPGVISYEQYF.

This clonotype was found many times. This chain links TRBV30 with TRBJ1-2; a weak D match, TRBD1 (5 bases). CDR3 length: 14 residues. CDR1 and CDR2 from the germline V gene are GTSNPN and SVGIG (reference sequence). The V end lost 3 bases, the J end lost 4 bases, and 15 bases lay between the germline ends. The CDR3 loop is CAWRKDTGIYGYTF. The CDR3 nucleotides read TGTGCCTGGAGGAAGGACACCGGTATCTATGGCTACACCTTC.

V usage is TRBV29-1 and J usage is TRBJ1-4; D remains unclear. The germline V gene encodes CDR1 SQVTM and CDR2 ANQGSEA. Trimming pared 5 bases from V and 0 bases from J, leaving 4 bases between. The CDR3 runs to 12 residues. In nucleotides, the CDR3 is TGCAGCGTTCGGGCAACTAATGAAAAACTGTTTTTT. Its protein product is CSVRATNEKLFF.

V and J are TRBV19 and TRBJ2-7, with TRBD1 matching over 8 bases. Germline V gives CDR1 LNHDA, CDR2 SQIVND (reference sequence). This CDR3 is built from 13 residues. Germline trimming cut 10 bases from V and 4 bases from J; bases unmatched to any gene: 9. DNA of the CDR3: TGTGCCACCCCTTGGACAGGGAATTACGAGCAGTACTTC. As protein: CATPWTGNYEQYF.

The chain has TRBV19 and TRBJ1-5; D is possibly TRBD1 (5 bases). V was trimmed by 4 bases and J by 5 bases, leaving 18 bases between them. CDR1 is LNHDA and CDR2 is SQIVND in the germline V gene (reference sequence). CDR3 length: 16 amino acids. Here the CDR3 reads CASSTGSRGLYQPQHF. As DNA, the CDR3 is TGTGCCAGTAGTACCGGCTCACGGGGCTTGTATCAGCCCCAGCATTTT.

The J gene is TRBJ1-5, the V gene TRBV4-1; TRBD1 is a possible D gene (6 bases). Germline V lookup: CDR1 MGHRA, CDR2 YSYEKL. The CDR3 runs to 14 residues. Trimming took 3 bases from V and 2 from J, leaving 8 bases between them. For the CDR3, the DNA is TGCGCCAGCAGCCACGCAGGGGGCAATCAGCCCCAGCATTTT. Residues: CASSHAGGNQPQHF.

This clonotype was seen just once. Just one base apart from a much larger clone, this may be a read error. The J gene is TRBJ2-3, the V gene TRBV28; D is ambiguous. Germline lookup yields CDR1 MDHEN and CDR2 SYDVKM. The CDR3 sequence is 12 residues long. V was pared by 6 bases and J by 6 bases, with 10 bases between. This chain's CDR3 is CASSEQRDTQYF. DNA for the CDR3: TGTGCCAGCAGCGAACAACGGGATACGCAGTATTTT.

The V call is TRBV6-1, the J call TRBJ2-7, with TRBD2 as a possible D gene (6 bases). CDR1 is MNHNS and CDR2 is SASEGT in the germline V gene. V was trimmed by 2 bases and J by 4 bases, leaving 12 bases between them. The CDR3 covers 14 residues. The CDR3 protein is CASSEYPGGYEQYF. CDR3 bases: TGTGCCAGCAGTGAATATCCAGGAGGGTACGAGCAGTACTTC.

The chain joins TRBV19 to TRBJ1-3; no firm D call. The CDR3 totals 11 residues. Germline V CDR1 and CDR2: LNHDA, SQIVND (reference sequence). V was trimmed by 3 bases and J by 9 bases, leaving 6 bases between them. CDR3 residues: CASSIQTTIYF. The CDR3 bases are TGTGCCAGTAGTATTCAGACCACCATATATTTT. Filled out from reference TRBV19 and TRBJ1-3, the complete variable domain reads DGGITQSPKYLFRKEGQNVTLSCEQNLNHDAMYWYRQDPGQGLRLIYYSQIVNDFQKGDIAEGYSVSREKKESFPLTVTSAQKNPTAFYLCASSIQTTIYFGEGSWLTVV.

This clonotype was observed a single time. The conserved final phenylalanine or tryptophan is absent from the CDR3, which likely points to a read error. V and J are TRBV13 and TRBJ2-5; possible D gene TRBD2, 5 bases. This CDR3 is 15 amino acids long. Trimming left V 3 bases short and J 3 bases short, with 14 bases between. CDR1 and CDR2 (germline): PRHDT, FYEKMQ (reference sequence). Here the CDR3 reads CASSLGSRGKETQYL. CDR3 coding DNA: TGTGCCAGCAGCTTGGGATCCCGGGGAAAAGAGACCCAGTACTTG.

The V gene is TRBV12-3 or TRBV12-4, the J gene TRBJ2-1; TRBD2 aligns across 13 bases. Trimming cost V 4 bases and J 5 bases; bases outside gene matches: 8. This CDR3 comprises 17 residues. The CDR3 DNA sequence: TGTGCCAGCAGTTCCACCCCGGGGACTAGCGGGGACAATGAGCAGTTCTTC. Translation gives CASSSTPGTSGDNEQFF.

The CDR3 here is CSATPGQGYEQYF. CDR3 in DNA: TGCAGTGCTACCCCGGGACAGGGGTACGAGCAGTACTTC. The chain employs TRBV20-1 and TRBJ2-7; 10 bases map to TRBD1. Per germline, CDR1 DFQATT and CDR2 SNEGSKA (reference sequence). The CDR3 contains 13 residues. Trimming removed 4 bases from V and 4 bases from J; junction bases left unmatched: 4.

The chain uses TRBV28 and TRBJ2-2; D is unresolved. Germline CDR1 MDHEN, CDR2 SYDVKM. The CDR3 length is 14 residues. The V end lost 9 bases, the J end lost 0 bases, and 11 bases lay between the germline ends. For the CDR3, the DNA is TGTGCCAGTGCTGTAGTCTCGAACACCGGGGAGCTGTTTTTT. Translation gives CASAVVSNTGELFF.

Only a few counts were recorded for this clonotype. Written as DNA, the CDR3 is TGTGCCAGCAGTGAAGGTTCGGGGGAGGTGGGGAACACTGAAGCTTTCTTT. Translated: CASSEGSGEVGNTEAFF. The gene calls are TRBV6-1 and TRBJ1-1; a weak D match, TRBD1 (5 bases). Trimming removed 1 base from V and 1 base from J, with 16 bases in between. Germline CDR1 is MNHNS and CDR2 is SASEGT. This CDR3 contains 17 residues.

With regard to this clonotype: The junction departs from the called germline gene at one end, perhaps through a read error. CDR3 in amino acids: CASSLGPSGEQHF. The CDR3 nucleotides are TGCGCCAGCAGCTTGGGTCCATCGGGCGAGCAGCACTTC. V is TRBV5-1 and J is TRBJ2-7; D uncertain. Germline V gene data show CDR1 as SGHRS and CDR2 as YFSETQ. This CDR3 is 13 amino acids long.

The DNA of the CDR3 is TGTGCCAGCAGCCAAGCACAGGCAAGGGGCACTGAAGCTTTCTTT. Its protein is CASSQAQARGTEAFF. The rearrangement uses TRBV2 and TRBJ1-1; TRBD1 is a possible D gene (5 bases). Germline CDR1 is SNHLY and CDR2 is FYNNEI. The length of the CDR3 is 15 residues. The V end lost 6 bases, the J end lost 4 bases, and 18 bases lay between the germline ends.

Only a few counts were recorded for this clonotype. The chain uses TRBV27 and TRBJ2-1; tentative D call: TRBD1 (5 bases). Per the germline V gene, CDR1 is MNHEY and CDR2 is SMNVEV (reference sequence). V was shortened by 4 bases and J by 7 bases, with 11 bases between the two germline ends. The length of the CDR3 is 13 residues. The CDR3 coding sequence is TGTGCCAGCAGTTGGGGCCTGCTGAATGAGCAGTTCTTC. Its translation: CASSWGLLNEQFF.

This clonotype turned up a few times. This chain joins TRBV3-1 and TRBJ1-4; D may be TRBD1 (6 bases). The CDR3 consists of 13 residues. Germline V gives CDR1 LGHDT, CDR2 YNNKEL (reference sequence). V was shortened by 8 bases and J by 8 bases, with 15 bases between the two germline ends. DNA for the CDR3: TGTGCCAGCTCCCAAGGGGGGAGGGAAAAACTGTTTTTT. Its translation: CASSQGGREKLFF.

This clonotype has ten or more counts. For the CDR3, the DNA is TGTGCCAGCAGTCAGGGGACGGCCTACGAGCAGTACTTC. The encoded protein is CASSQGTAYEQYF. The chain couples TRBV27 to TRBJ2-7; maybe TRBD1 (6 bases). V was cut by 5 bases and J by 2 bases, with 10 bases left in between. The CDR3 length is 13 residues. The V gene's germline CDR1 is MNHEY and CDR2 SMNVEV (reference sequence).

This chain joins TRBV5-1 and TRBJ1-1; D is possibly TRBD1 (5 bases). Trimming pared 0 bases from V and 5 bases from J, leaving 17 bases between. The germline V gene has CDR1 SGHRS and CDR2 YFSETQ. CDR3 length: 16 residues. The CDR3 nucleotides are TGCGCCAGCAGCTTGGATTCATTGGGGGTGGGGACTGAAGCTTTCTTT. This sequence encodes CASSLDSLGVGTEAFF.

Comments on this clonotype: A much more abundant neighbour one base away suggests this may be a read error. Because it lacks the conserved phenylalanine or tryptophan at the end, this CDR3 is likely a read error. The CDR3 nucleotides read TGTGCCAGCAGTTTCGGGGGTCTGAACTATGGCTACACCTAC. Its translation: CASSFGGLNYGYTY. The rearrangement joins TRBV12-3 or TRBV12-4 to TRBJ1-2; TRBD1 might be the D (5 bases). The CDR3 spans 14 residues. The germline V and J ends were trimmed by 3 bases and 2 bases, with 10 bases remaining between them.

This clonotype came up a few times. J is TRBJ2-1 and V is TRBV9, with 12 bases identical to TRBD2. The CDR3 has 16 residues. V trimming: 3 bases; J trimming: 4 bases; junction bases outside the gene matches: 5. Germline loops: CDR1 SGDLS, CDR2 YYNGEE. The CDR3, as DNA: TGTGCCAGCAGCGCTCCTAGCGGGAGGGCTTACAATGAGCAGTTCTTC. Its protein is CASSAPSGRAYNEQFF.